Following are 17 T cell receptor beta chains from one sample sequenced in a study of control samples from healthy donors and cancer patients. Repertoires were generated with immunoSEQ multiplex PCR, while TCRdb's copy carries only in-frame clones and drops some. The profile shows 40,000 to 55,000 clones, 80% to 95% of them singletons. The specimen sequenced was PBMCs. These receptors all stem from a woman aged 40 to 50 with head and neck cancer.

This clone was seen only once. The J gene is TRBJ1-2, the V gene TRBV5-5, with 7 positions matching TRBD1. Losses at the gene ends were 4 bases for V and 9 bases for J; bases not matched to a gene: 18. This CDR3 contains 16 residues. Germline V gene lookup returns CDR1 SGHKS and CDR2 YYEKEE (reference sequence). The DNA of the CDR3 is TGTGCCAGCAGCCGCAGCCGGGACAGAGGGATATGGAGCTACACCTTC. Translation gives CASSRSRDRGIWSYTF.

This chain joins TRBV6-5 and TRBJ2-7; TRBD2 matches 13 bases. The CDR3 runs 14 residues. V gave up 6 bases and J gave up 2 bases; unmatched junction bases: 1. Germline values: CDR1 MNHEY, CDR2 SVGAGI. The CDR3 nucleotides are TGTGCCAGCAGCGGACTAGCGGGGGCCTACGAGCAGTACTTC. Translation gives CASSGLAGAYEQYF.

The chain carries TRBV6-6 and TRBJ2-3; 8 bases match TRBD1. Germline assignment: CDR1 MNHNY and CDR2 SVGAGI (reference sequence). This CDR3 spans 13 amino acids. V lost 7 bases, J lost 8 bases, and 8 bases stayed unmatched. This CDR3 reads CASTPFTGGTQYF. In DNA, the CDR3 is TGTGCCAGCACCCCTTTCACAGGGGGTACGCAGTATTTT.

The rearrangement links TRBV29-1 to TRBJ1-5, with TRBD1 identical over 7 bases. The germline CDR1 and CDR2 sequences are SQVTM and ANQGSEA. This CDR3 is 13 amino acids long. With 7 bases clipped from V and 4 bases from J, the junction kept 7 bases outside the gene matches. CDR3 bases: TGCAGCGCCCGGGACAGCGTTAATCAGCCCCAGCATTTT. Translating it yields CSARDSVNQPQHF. The entire variable domain, with the rest obtained from reference TRBV29-1 and TRBJ1-5, is as follows: SAVISQKPSRDICQRGTSLTIQCQVDSQVTMMFWYRQQPGQSLTLIATANQGSEATYESGFVIDKFPISRPNLTFSTLTVSNMSPEDSSIYLCSARDSVNQPQHFGDGTRLSIL.

This chain joins TRBV10-3 and TRBJ1-5, with D unresolved. Germline CDR1 ENHRY, CDR2 SYGVKD. This CDR3 is built from 13 residues. The V end was cut by 0 bases, the J end by 9 bases, with 9 bases between. The CDR3 DNA sequence: TGTGCCATCAGTGAGTCCGGTATTCGGCCCCAGCATTTT. It encodes CAISESGIRPQHF.

The V and J genes are TRBV6-5 and TRBJ2-1, with D perhaps matching TRBD2 (6 bases). Germline CDR1 MNHEY, CDR2 SVGAGI. Trimming took 2 bases from V and 2 from J, leaving 10 bases between them. This CDR3 has 15 residues. The chain's CDR3 is CASSYRRGPYNEQFF. Here the CDR3 DNA reads TGTGCCAGCAGTTACAGGCGGGGCCCCTACAATGAGCAGTTCTTC.

The genes are TRBV6-5 and TRBJ1-1, with no clear D. This CDR3 comprises 13 residues. V was trimmed by 4 bases and J by 1 base, leaving 7 bases between them. Germline V lookup: CDR1 MNHEY, CDR2 SVGAGI. The CDR3 reads CASSLRANTEAFF. CDR3 sequence (DNA): TGTGCCAGCAGTTTGCGGGCGAACACTGAAGCTTTCTTT.

The CDR3 reads CASSQGRAKAVTGELFF. CDR3 in DNA: TGCGCCAGCAGCCAGGGCCGGGCTAAGGCCGTGACCGGGGAGCTGTTTTTT. V is TRBV4-1 and J is TRBJ2-2, with D hard to call. The CDR3 totals 17 residues. With 3 bases removed from V and 5 bases from J, the gap between germline ends came to 19 bases. In germline, CDR1 is MGHRA, CDR2 YSYEKL.

This chain joins TRBV6-5 and TRBJ2-7, with D perhaps TRBD1 (6 bases). The CDR3 runs to 13 residues. Germline assignment: CDR1 MNHEY and CDR2 SVGAGI. Trimming cost V 6 bases and J 5 bases, with 14 bases left between them. This CDR3 is CASSSWDNNEQYF. Written as DNA, the CDR3 is TGTGCCAGCAGCTCCTGGGACAATAACGAGCAGTACTTC.

The chain carries TRBV14 and TRBJ2-3, with D possibly called TRBD1 or TRBD2 (5 bases each). The germline CDR1 and CDR2 sequences are SGHDN and FVKESK. This CDR3 has 15 residues. V dropped 2 bases and J dropped 0 bases, with 9 bases sitting between them. As DNA, the CDR3 is TGTGCCAGCAGCCAACGAGGGGTTAGCACAGATACGCAGTATTTT. Protein product: CASSQRGVSTDTQYF.

This clone occurred once. The rearrangement uses TRBV6-1 and TRBJ1-3; 11 bases fit TRBD1. This CDR3 region has 16 residues. Germline CDR1 is MNHNS and CDR2 is SASEGT. V lost 3 bases, J lost 2 bases, and 3 bases stayed unmatched. The CDR3 DNA follows: TGTGCCAGCAGTGACGGGACAGGGGGAGCTGGAAACACCATATATTTT. Protein product: CASSDGTGGAGNTIYF.

J is TRBJ2-7 and V is TRBV5-1, with 7 bases lining up with TRBD1. CDR3 length: 13 amino acids. Unmatched junction bases numbered 6, after V lost 3 bases and J lost 6 bases. CDR1 and CDR2 from the germline V gene are SGHRS and YFSETQ. CDR3 sequence: CASSYDRDLEQYF. In DNA form, the CDR3 reads TGCGCCAGCAGCTATGACAGGGACCTCGAGCAGTACTTC. Looking up the rest from reference TRBV5-1 and TRBJ2-7 gives the full variable domain: KAGVTQTPRYLIKTRGQQVTLSCSPISGHRSVSWYQQTPGQGLQFLFEYFSETQRNKGNFPGRFSGRQFSNSRSEMNVSTLELGDSALYLCASSYDRDLEQYFGPGTRLTVT.

The chain links TRBV3-1 (or the pseudogene TRBV3-2) to TRBJ2-5; possible D gene TRBD2, 6 bases. CDR3 length equals 16 residues. Trimming took 1 base from V and 2 from J, leaving 14 bases between them. Per the germline V gene, CDR1 is LGHDT and CDR2 is YNNKEL (reference sequence). The CDR3 here is CASSQALGGQQETQYF. The CDR3 DNA follows: TGTGCCAGCAGCCAAGCCCTGGGAGGACAACAAGAGACCCAGTACTTC.

The rearrangement uses TRBV7-8 and TRBJ2-3; 7 bases are a match to TRBD2. Germline V CDR1 and CDR2: SGHVS, FQNEAQ. The length of the CDR3 is 14 residues. The V segment lost 2 bases and the J segment 4 bases; nucleotides outside the gene matches: 3. This CDR3 reads CASSLRGGADTQYF. In DNA form, the CDR3 reads TGTGCCAGCAGCTTACGGGGAGGGGCAGATACGCAGTATTTT.

The chain recombines TRBV6-5 with TRBJ2-5, with TRBD1 as a possible D gene (5 bases). Germline values: CDR1 MNHEY, CDR2 SVGAGI. The V end lost 6 bases, the J end lost 1 base, and 15 bases lay between the germline ends. This CDR3 contains 15 residues. The CDR3 nucleotides read TGTGCCAGCAGAACCGACAGAAACATCCAAGAGACCCAGTACTTC. It is translated as CASRTDRNIQETQYF.

This chain joins TRBV7-3 and TRBJ2-2; 7 bases agree with TRBD2. V was clipped by 4 bases and J by 2 bases; unmatched bases: 13. Per germline, CDR1 SGHTA and CDR2 FQGTGA. The CDR3 runs to 18 residues. CDR3 amino acids: CASSSFQWSGVNTGELFF. The CDR3 DNA is TGTGCCAGCAGCTCCTTCCAGTGGAGCGGGGTAAACACCGGGGAGCTGTTTTTT.

This chain uses TRBV3-1 (or the pseudogene TRBV3-2) with TRBJ2-3; D ambiguous. V was shortened by 4 bases and J by 4 bases, with 9 bases between the two germline ends. Per germline, CDR1 LGHDT and CDR2 YNNKEL (reference sequence). The CDR3 runs 13 residues. The CDR3 DNA reads as TGTGCCAGCAGCCTTAGAGGCCCAGATACGCAGTATTTT. This encodes CASSLRGPDTQYF.